This entry features one T cell receptor beta chain sequence. This record comes from a study of early T cells in non-severe SARS-CoV-2 infection. One entry per CDR3 protein results from TCRdb running MiXCR on the 5' RACE reads. In the table there are about 48,000 distinct CDR3 sequences, 7% to 8% of which are singletons. The J segment lost 0 bases and the V segment lost 5 bases, leaving 9 bases of the junction unmatched. Per the germline V gene, CDR1 is DFQATT and CDR2 is SNEGSKA (reference sequence). This CDR3 is 16 amino acids long. This clonotype was obtained from an adult who was a healthcare worker with PCR-confirmed SARS-CoV-2 infection or an uninfected control (not recorded which). V usage is TRBV20-1 and J usage is TRBJ2-3; 9 bases align to TRBD2. The specimen sequenced was whole blood. The CDR3 DNA reads as TGCAGTGCTTCACGCGGGGGGGCAAGGAGCACAGATACGCAGTATTTT. It is translated as CSASRGGARSTDTQYF.